Listed here are 17 T cell receptor beta chains from one sample, sequenced in a study of multiple sclerosis patients with progressive multifocal leukoencephalopathy. The method was immunoSEQ multiplex PCR; TCRdb's version includes in-frame clones alone and lacks a portion of them. The profile shows tens of thousands of clones, about 92% of them singletons. Time point in this sample: before natalizumab initiation. The sample consisted of PBMCs. All receptors derive from a man aged 30 to 39 with multiple sclerosis.

The table lists this clone with a count of one. This chain uses TRBV7-2 with TRBJ2-3; TRBD2 agrees at 11 bases. This CDR3 has 16 amino acids. The germline V gene encodes CDR1 SGHTA and CDR2 FQGNSA. Germline trimming cut 5 bases from V and 3 bases from J; bases unmatched to any gene: 7. The CDR3 loop reads CASSATSGGFTDTQYF. The CDR3 DNA sequence: TGTGCCAGCAGCGCCACTAGCGGGGGTTTTACAGATACGCAGTATTTT. The full variable domain, its missing parts supplied by reference TRBV7-2 and TRBJ2-3, is GAGVSQSPSNKVTEKGKDVELRCDPISGHTALYWYRQSLGQGLEFLIYFQGNSAPDKSGLPSDRFSAERTGGSVSTLTIQRTQQEDSAVYLCASSATSGGFTDTQYFGPGTRLTVL.

This clone was counted once. The gene calls are TRBV5-1 and TRBJ2-3; D uncertain. There are 14 residues in the CDR3. With 0 bases removed from V and 0 bases from J, the gap between germline ends came to 5 bases. Per the germline V gene, CDR1 is SGHRS and CDR2 is YFSETQ. DNA for the CDR3: TGCGCCAGCAGCTTGGCCAGGAGCACAGATACGCAGTATTTT. Protein product: CASSLARSTDTQYF.

The count of this clone is one. The V call is TRBV19, the J call TRBJ2-3; tentatively, D is TRBD1 or TRBD2 (5 bases each). Per the germline V gene, CDR1 is LNHDA and CDR2 is SQIVND (reference sequence). The CDR3 has 15 residues. V dropped 5 bases and J dropped 4 bases, with 16 bases sitting between them. In DNA, the CDR3 is TGTGCCAGTAGTCCGTCCCCTGTGGGGGCAGATACGCAGTATTTT. This encodes CASSPSPVGADTQYF.

The rearrangement uses TRBV11-2 and TRBJ2-6; D remains unclear. Germline V gene sequence: CDR1 SGHAT, CDR2 FQNNGV. Trimming shortened V by 4 bases and J by 2 bases, and 12 bases separated the two germline ends. CDR3 length: 16 amino acids. The CDR3: CASSSWSGPGANVLTF. In nucleotides, the CDR3 is TGTGCCAGCAGCTCGTGGTCTGGTCCTGGGGCCAACGTCCTGACTTTC.

The V call is TRBV4-1, the J call TRBJ1-1; 7 bases match TRBD1. From germline, CDR1 is MGHRA and CDR2 YSYEKL. The CDR3 is 13 amino acids. Trimming took 0 bases from V and 6 from J; bases not matched to a gene: 1. This CDR3 is CASSQDRGAEAFF. The CDR3 DNA reads as TGCGCCAGCAGCCAAGACAGGGGGGCTGAAGCTTTCTTT.

The chain recombines TRBV14 with TRBJ1-2; 9 positions agree with TRBD1. V was pared by 2 bases and J by 8 bases, with 3 bases of the junction left unmatched. The CDR3 loop spans 13 amino acids. Germline assignment: CDR1 SGHDN and CDR2 FVKESK. In DNA, the CDR3 is TGTGCCAGCAGCCAATATGGACAGGGGGGCTACACCTTC. Translated, it gives CASSQYGQGGYTF.

This clone was recorded once. The genes are TRBV10-3 and TRBJ1-5; TRBD1 matches 7 bases. The CDR3 has 16 amino acids. The trim removed 1 base at V and 2 bases at J, leaving 5 bases unmatched. CDR1 and CDR2 (germline): ENHRY, SYGVKD. The CDR3 DNA sequence: TGTGCCATCAGTGAGTACAGGGGAGTGGGCAATCAGCCCCAGCATTTT. It is translated as CAISEYRGVGNQPQHF.

The genes are TRBV5-6 and TRBJ2-5; D is possibly TRBD1 (5 bases). The CDR3 sequence is 16 residues long. V was clipped by 1 base and J by 5 bases, with 18 bases between them. Germline V CDR1 and CDR2: SGHDT, YYEEEE. CDR3 sequence (DNA): TGTGCCAGCAGCTTGTCCTGGGGAAGTGGGGCTGAGACCCAGTACTTC. Translated, it gives CASSLSWGSGAETQYF.

The chain combines TRBV5-1 with TRBJ1-1; D is perhaps TRBD1 (6 bases). CDR1 is SGHRS and CDR2 is YFSETQ in the germline V gene. CDR3 length: 16 residues. With 4 bases removed from V and 0 bases from J, the gap between germline ends came to 16 bases. The CDR3 spells CASSMRQALMNTEAFF. CDR3 nucleotides: TGCGCCAGCAGCATGAGACAGGCGCTTATGAACACTGAAGCTTTCTTT. The full variable domain, in which reference TRBV5-1 and TRBJ1-1 provide the parts outside the CDR3, is KAGVTQTPRYLIKTRGQQVTLSCSPISGHRSVSWYQQTPGQGLQFLFEYFSETQRNKGNFPGRFSGRQFSNSRSEMNVSTLELGDSALYLCASSMRQALMNTEAFFGQGTRLTVV.

This sequence joins TRBV6-5 and TRBJ2-5; D remains ambiguous. From germline, CDR1 is MNHEY and CDR2 SVGAGI. V lost 7 bases and J 1 base, leaving 10 bases between the germline ends. The CDR3 runs 13 residues. The CDR3 loop is CASTRTAQETQYF. The CDR3 region has the DNA TGTGCCAGCACCCGTACAGCCCAAGAGACCCAGTACTTC.

The chain couples TRBV6-6 to TRBJ1-4; a weak D match, TRBD1 (5 bases). CDR1 and CDR2 from the germline V gene are MNHNY and SVGAGI (reference sequence). Trimming pared 6 bases from V and 5 bases from J, leaving 16 bases between. CDR3 length: 15 residues. The CDR3 DNA sequence: TGTGCCAGCAGACTGGGGGGATCTAACAATGAAAAACTGTTTTTT. Translating gives CASRLGGSNNEKLFF.

The V and J genes are TRBV7-3 and TRBJ2-3, with 8 bases fitting TRBD2. Per the germline V gene, CDR1 is SGHTA and CDR2 is FQGTGA. V was pared by 4 bases and J by 5 bases, with 8 bases of the junction left unmatched. The CDR3 loop spans 15 amino acids. The CDR3 coding sequence is TGTGCCAGCAGCTCCATAGGCGGGAGGCTAGATACGCAGTATTTT. It is translated as CASSSIGGRLDTQYF.

The chain joins TRBV10-2 to TRBJ2-1, with no clear D. CDR3 size: 13 residues. Trimming took off 5 bases at V and 4 bases at J, with 9 bases between the two ends. Germline assignment: CDR1 WSHSY and CDR2 SAAADI. The CDR3 reads CASSRPLYNEQFF. The CDR3 bases are TGCGCCAGCAGTAGACCCCTTTACAATGAGCAGTTCTTC.

The V call is TRBV4-3, the J call TRBJ2-3, with TRBD2 identical over 14 bases. The V segment lost 4 bases and the J segment 6 bases; nucleotides outside the gene matches: 9. There are 17 residues in the CDR3. Germline V gene sequence: CDR1 LGHNA, CDR2 YSLEER. CDR3: CASSPRLAGGPGDTQYF. In nucleotides, the CDR3 is TGCGCCAGCAGCCCACGACTAGCGGGAGGGCCCGGTGATACGCAGTATTTT.

The V and J genes are TRBV5-1 and TRBJ1-4; TRBD1 matches 7 bases. This CDR3 has 16 residues. Germline values: CDR1 SGHRS, CDR2 YFSETQ. The V segment lost 0 bases and the J segment 8 bases; nucleotides outside the gene matches: 10. In nucleotides, the CDR3 is TGCGCCAGCAGCTTGGAAGGGGGACAGCCGGGAGAAAAACTGTTTTTT. Protein sequence: CASSLEGGQPGEKLFF.

The chain joins TRBV19 to TRBJ2-5; D is uncertain. The CDR3 is 13 residues long. Trimming removed 3 bases from V and 5 bases from J, with 10 bases in between. CDR1 is LNHDA and CDR2 is SQIVND in the germline V gene (reference sequence). The CDR3 protein is CASSITPEETQYF. The CDR3 DNA follows: TGTGCCAGTAGTATCACACCGGAGGAGACCCAGTACTTC.

This chain links TRBV5-1 with TRBJ2-3; 10 nucleotides align to TRBD1. From germline, CDR1 is SGHRS and CDR2 YFSETQ. This CDR3 has 16 amino acids. Losses at the gene ends were 0 bases for V and 4 bases for J; bases not matched to a gene: 5. This chain's CDR3 is CASSLVGTGAPDTQYF. CDR3 nucleotides: TGCGCCAGCAGCTTGGTAGGGACAGGGGCTCCAGATACGCAGTATTTT. The full variable domain, with the rest looked up from reference TRBV5-1 and TRBJ2-3, is KAGVTQTPRYLIKTRGQQVTLSCSPISGHRSVSWYQQTPGQGLQFLFEYFSETQRNKGNFPGRFSGRQFSNSRSEMNVSTLELGDSALYLCASSLVGTGAPDTQYFGPGTRLTVL.